A selection of T cell receptor beta chains follows, all from one sample in a study of T cell responses to AZD1222 COVID-19 vaccine. Only in-frame clones appear in the TCRdb table, and some are missing; sequencing was by immunoSEQ multiplex PCR. This table has roughly 160,000 clones, roughly 92% appearing once. The material sequenced was peripheral blood, taken on day 0 of AZD1222 vaccination. Source of these receptors: an adult in good health. Each CDR3 is given with its conserved first and last residue. Fields, in order: J gene, V gene, CDR3 length, CDR3 protein.

j_gene: TRBJ1-5
v_gene: TRBV6-5
len: 14
CDR3aa: CASSLGGMGQPQHF

j_gene: TRBJ2-2
v_gene: TRBV4-2
len: 16
CDR3aa: CASSPSGGPNTGELFF

j_gene: TRBJ2-3
v_gene: TRBV5-1
len: 16
CDR3aa: CASSSLGNVMADTQYF

j_gene: TRBJ2-7
v_gene: TRBV7-9
len: 14
CDR3aa: CASSRDAGVYEQYF

j_gene: TRBJ2-7
v_gene: TRBV7-9
len: 15
CDR3aa: CASSLPGTGGYEQYF

j_gene: TRBJ2-6
v_gene: TRBV7-3
len: 15
CDR3aa: CASSLGRPGANVLTF

j_gene: TRBJ2-1
v_gene: TRBV5-6
len: 13
CDR3aa: CASSLPGYNEQFF

j_gene: TRBJ2-1
v_gene: TRBV12-3/TRBV12-4
len: 13
CDR3aa: CASRREVDNEQFF

j_gene: TRBJ1-5
v_gene: TRBV5-1
len: 13
CDR3aa: CASSFTGGQPQHF

j_gene: TRBJ1-3
v_gene: TRBV7-9
len: 15
CDR3aa: CASSSTKGSGNTIYF

j_gene: TRBJ1-2
v_gene: TRBV7-8
len: 13
CDR3aa: CASSLDRWEGYTF

j_gene: TRBJ1-6
v_gene: TRBV27
len: 16
CDR3aa: CASSRTPDRADSPLHF

j_gene: TRBJ2-1
v_gene: TRBV2
len: 14
CDR3aa: CANETSGRYNEQFF

j_gene: TRBJ2-7
v_gene: TRBV27
len: 14
CDR3aa: CASSWNASPYEQYF

j_gene: TRBJ1-3
v_gene: TRBV28
len: 14
CDR3aa: CASSLKGAGNTIYF

j_gene: TRBJ1-2
v_gene: TRBV24-1
len: 15
CDR3aa: CATSDSRGLSYGYTF

j_gene: TRBJ1-1
v_gene: TRBV5-1
len: 13
CDR3aa: CASTGDRVSEAFF